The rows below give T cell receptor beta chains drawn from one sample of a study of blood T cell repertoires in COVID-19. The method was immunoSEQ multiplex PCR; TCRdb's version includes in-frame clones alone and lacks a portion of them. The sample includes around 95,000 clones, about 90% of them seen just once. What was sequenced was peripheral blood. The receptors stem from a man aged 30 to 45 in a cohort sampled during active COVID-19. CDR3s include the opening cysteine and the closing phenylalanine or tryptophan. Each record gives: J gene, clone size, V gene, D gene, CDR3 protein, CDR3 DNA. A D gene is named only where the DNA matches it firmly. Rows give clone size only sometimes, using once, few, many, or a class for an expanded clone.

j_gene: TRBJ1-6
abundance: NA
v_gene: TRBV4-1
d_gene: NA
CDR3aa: CASSQEVGVNSPLHF
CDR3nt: TGCGCCAGCAGCCAAGAGGTAGGGGTGAATTCACCCCTCCACTTT

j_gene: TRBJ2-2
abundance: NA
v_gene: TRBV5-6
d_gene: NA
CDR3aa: CASSLGLGKNTGELFF
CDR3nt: TGTGCCAGCAGCTTAGGTCTCGGGAAGAACACCGGGGAGCTGTTTTTT

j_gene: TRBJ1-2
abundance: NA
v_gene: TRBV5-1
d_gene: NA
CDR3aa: CASSLAGSLGYTF
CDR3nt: TGCGCCAGCAGCTTGGCCGGGAGCCTGGGCTACACCTTC

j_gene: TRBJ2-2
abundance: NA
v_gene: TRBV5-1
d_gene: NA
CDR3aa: CASSFASGNTGELFF
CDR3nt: TGCGCCAGCAGCTTCGCGTCAGGGAACACCGGGGAGCTGTTTTTT

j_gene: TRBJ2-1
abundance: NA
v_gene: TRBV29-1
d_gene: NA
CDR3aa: CSVGRQTLYNEQFF
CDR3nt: TGCAGCGTTGGCAGACAGACCCTATACAATGAGCAGTTCTTC

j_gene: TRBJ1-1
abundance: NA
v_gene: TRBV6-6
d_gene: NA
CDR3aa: CASRPGQSLNTEAFF
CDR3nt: TGTGCCAGCAGACCCGGACAGTCTCTGAACACTGAAGCTTTCTTT

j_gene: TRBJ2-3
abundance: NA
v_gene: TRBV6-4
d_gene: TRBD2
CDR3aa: CASSDGTSGGPDTQYF
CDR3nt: TGTGCCAGCAGTGACGGGACTAGCGGGGGGCCAGATACGCAGTATTTT

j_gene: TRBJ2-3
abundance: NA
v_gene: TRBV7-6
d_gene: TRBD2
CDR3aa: CASSSPGTSGGADTQYF
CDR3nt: TGTGCCAGCAGCTCCCCCGGGACTAGCGGGGGGGCAGATACGCAGTATTTT

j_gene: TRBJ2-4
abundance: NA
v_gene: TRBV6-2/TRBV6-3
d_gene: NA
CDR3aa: CASSHSIVDGVRDIQYF
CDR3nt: TGTGCCAGCAGCCATTCCATAGTGGACGGGGTGAGGGACATTCAGTACTTC

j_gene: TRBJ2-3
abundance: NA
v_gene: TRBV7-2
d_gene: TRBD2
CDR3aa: CASSLGSRRGYVTDTQYF
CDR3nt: TGTGCCAGCAGCTTAGGAAGCCGGCGGGGGTACGTTACAGATACGCAGTATTTT

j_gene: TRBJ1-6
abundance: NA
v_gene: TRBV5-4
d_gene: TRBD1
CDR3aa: CASSFQRGQDSPLHF
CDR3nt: TGTGCCAGCAGCTTCCAGCGCGGACAGGATTCACCCCTCCACTTT

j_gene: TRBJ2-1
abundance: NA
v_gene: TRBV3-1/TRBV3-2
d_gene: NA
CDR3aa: CASSQNPRGSYNEQFF
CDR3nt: TGTGCCAGCAGCCAAAATCCCAGGGGCTCCTACAATGAGCAGTTCTTC

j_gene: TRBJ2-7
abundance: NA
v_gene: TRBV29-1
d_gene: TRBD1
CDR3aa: CSVDGAGGPGTDEQYF
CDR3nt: TGCAGCGTTGATGGTGCAGGGGGCCCTGGAACCGACGAGCAGTACTTC

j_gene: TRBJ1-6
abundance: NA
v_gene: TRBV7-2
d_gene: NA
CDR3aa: CASIPLAGRRNSPLHF
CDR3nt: TGTGCCAGCATCCCCTTAGCGGGACGGAGGAATTCACCCCTCCACTTT

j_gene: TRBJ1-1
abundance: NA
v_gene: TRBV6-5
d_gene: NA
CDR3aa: CASSYGQGNTEAFF
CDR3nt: TGTGCCAGCAGTTACGGTCAGGGAAACACTGAAGCTTTCTTT

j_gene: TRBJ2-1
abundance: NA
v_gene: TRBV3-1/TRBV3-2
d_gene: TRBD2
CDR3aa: CASRGIAGGNYNEQFF
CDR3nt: TGTGCCAGCAGAGGAATAGCGGGGGGAAACTACAATGAGCAGTTCTTC

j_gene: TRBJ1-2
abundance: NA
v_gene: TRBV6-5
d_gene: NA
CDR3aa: CASSYSIGVYGYTF
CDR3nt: TGTGCCAGCAGTTACTCGATAGGGGTCTATGGCTACACCTTC

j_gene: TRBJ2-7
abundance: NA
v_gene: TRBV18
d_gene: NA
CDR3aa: CASSPQRVAGGNYEQYF
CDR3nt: TGTGCCAGCTCACCCCAGCGGGTGGCAGGTGGTAACTACGAGCAGTACTTC

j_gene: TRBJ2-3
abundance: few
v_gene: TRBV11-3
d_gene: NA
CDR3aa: CASALAGTDTQYF
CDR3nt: TGTGCCAGCGCCTTAGCCGGCACAGATACGCAGTATTTT